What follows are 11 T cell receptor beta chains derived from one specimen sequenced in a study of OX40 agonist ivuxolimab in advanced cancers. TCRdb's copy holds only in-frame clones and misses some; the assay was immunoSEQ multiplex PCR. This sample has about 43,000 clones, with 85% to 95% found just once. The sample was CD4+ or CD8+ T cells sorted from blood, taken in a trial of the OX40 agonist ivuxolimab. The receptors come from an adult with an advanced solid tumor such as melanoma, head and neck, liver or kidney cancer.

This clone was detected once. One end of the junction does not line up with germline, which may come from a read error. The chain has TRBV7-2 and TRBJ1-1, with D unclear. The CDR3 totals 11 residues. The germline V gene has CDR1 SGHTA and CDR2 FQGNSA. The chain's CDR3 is CASSPGTEASF. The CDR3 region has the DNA TGTGCCAGCAGCCCGGGAACTGAAGCTTCCTTT.

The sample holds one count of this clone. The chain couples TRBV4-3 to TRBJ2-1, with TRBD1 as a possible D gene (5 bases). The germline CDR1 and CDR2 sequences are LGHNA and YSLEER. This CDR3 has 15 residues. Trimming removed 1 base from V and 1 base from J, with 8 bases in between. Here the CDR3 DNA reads TGCGCCAGCAGCCAAGGGACAAATTCCTACAATGAGCAGTTCTTC. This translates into CASSQGTNSYNEQFF.

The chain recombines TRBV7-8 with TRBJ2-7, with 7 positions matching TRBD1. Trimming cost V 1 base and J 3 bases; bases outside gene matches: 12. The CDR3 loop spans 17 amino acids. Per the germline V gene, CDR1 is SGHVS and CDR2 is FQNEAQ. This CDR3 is CASSLVSTGTVVYEQYF. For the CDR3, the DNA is TGTGCCAGCAGCTTAGTGTCCACTGGGACAGTGGTCTACGAGCAGTACTTC.

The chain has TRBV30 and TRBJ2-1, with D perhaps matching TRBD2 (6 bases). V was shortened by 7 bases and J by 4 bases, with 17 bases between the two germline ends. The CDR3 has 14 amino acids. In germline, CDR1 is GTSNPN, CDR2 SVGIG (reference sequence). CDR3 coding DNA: TGTGCCTCGAGCCTTAGCGGAGGATACAATGAGCAGTTCTTC. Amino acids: CASSLSGGYNEQFF.

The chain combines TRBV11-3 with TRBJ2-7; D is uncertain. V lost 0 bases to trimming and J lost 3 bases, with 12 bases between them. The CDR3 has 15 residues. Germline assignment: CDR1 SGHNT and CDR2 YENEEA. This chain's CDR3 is CASSLDEVPLYEQYF. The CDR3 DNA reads TGTGCCAGCAGCTTAGACGAGGTCCCCCTCTACGAGCAGTACTTC.

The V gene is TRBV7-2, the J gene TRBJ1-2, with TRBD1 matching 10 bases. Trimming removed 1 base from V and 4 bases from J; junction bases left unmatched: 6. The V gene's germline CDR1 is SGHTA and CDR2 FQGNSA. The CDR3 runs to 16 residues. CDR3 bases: TGTGCCAGCAGCTTAGGGACCGGGACAGGGGTCTATGGCTACACCTTC. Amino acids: CASSLGTGTGVYGYTF.

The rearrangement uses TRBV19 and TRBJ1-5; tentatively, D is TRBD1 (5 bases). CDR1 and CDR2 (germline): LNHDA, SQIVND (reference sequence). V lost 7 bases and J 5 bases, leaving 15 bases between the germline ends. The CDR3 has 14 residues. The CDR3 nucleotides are TGTGCCAGTAATACCAGGGAATGGCATCAGCCCCAGCATTTT. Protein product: CASNTREWHQPQHF.

CDR3 amino acids: CASSALNFIGSANEKLFF. CDR3 in DNA: TGTGCCAGCAGTGCCCTGAATTTCATAGGGTCAGCTAATGAAAAACTGTTTTTT. The V gene is TRBV25-1, the J gene TRBJ1-4; D is uncertain. This CDR3 contains 18 residues. Germline-derived CDR1 and CDR2 are MGHDK and SYGVNS. V lost 4 bases and J lost 3, with 21 bases in between.

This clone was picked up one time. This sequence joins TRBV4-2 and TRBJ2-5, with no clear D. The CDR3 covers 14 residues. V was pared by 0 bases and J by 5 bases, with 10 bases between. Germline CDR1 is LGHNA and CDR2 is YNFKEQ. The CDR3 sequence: CASSQERVGETQYF. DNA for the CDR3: TGTGCCAGCAGCCAAGAAAGGGTGGGGGAGACCCAGTACTTC.

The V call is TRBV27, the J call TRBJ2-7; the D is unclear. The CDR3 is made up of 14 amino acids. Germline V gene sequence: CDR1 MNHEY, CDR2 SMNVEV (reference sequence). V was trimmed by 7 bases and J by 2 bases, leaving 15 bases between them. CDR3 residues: CASKIAPPAYEQYF. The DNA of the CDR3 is TGTGCCAGCAAGATTGCCCCCCCCGCCTACGAGCAGTACTTC.

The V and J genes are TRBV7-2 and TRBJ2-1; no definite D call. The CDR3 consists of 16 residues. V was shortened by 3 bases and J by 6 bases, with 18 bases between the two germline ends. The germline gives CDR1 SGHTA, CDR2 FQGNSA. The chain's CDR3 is CASSFSLGSLANEQFF. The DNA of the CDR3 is TGTGCCAGCAGCTTCTCTCTGGGGTCGCTCGCCAATGAGCAGTTCTTC.